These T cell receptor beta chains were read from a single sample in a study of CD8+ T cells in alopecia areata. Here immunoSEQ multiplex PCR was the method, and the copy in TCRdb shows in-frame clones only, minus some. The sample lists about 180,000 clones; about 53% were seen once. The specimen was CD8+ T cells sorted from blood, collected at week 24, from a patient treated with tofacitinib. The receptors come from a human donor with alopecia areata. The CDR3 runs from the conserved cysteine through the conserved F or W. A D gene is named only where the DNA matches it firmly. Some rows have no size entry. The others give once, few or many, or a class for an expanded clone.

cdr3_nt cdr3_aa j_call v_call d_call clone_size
TGTGCCACCACTACAACCCCCAGCTCCTACAATGAGCAGTTCTTC CATTTTPSSYNEQFF TRBJ2-1 TRBV15 - -
TGTGCCAGCTTAGACGACAGGGGGGCCTTCGCCAATCAGCCCCAGCATTTT CASLDDRGAFANQPQHF TRBJ1-5 TRBV2 TRBD1 -
TGTGCCAGCACTCTAGGGGACATTAAAGAGACCCAGTACTTC CASTLGDIKETQYF TRBJ2-5 TRBV25-1 - few
TGTGCCAGCAGCCTTAGGACAGGACGAGTTGAGCAGTTCTTC CASSLRTGRVEQFF TRBJ2-1 TRBV13 TRBD1 once
TGTGCCAGCAGTACAACTAGCGGGGGTGGTTCCGAGCAGTTCTTC CASSTTSGGGSEQFF TRBJ2-1 TRBV6-6 TRBD2 -
TGCAGCGTTGAGCGGGTTGATAGCTATGGCTACACCTTC CSVERVDSYGYTF TRBJ1-2 TRBV29-1 - few
TGTGCCTGGAGTGAATCGAGCGGGCCCCAGCATTTT CAWSESSGPQHF TRBJ1-5 TRBV30 - -
TGTGCCACCAGCAGACTAGCGGCCAATGAGCAGTTCTTC CATSRLAANEQFF TRBJ2-1 TRBV15 TRBD2 -
TGTGCCTGTCGACAGAACTTGAACACTGAAGCTTTCTTT CACRQNLNTEAFF TRBJ1-1 TRBV7-9 - few
TGTGCCAGCAGTCCGGGACAGGGATGGGGCAATCAGCCCCAGCATTTT CASSPGQGWGNQPQHF TRBJ1-5 TRBV27 TRBD1 -
TGTGCCAGCAGCCCGAGCGGGGGGGCCACAGATACGCAGTATTTT CASSPSGGATDTQYF TRBJ2-3 TRBV7-3 TRBD2 few
TGTGCCAGTAGTATCCGGGACAGAGATCAGCCCCAGCATTTT CASSIRDRDQPQHF TRBJ1-5 TRBV19 TRBD1 -
TGTGCCAGCAGCTTGACTACGGGTTTCGCAGATACGCAGTATTTT CASSLTTGFADTQYF TRBJ2-3 TRBV7-3 - -
TGCGCCAGCAGCCATGAAGGACAGAGTGAAGCTTTCTTT CASSHEGQSEAFF TRBJ1-1 TRBV4-3 - -
TGCGCCAGCAGCCAAGATAGGGCGGACATCTACAATGAGCAGTTCTTC CASSQDRADIYNEQFF TRBJ2-1 TRBV4-3 - -
TGTGCCAGCAGTTACGGACCACTTGGGCTGAGTGAGCAGTTCTTC CASSYGPLGLSEQFF TRBJ2-1 TRBV6-5 - -
TGTGCCAGCAGCCAATCAAATGAGCAGTTCTTC CASSQSNEQFF TRBJ2-1 TRBV13 - -
TGTGCCAGCAGCTTAGACAGGGGGCGCGCGGCTAATGAAAAACTGTTTTTT CASSLDRGRAANEKLFF TRBJ1-4 TRBV7-9 TRBD1 -
TGTGCCTCCGATGCCAGGGGCGAGCAGTACTTC CASDARGEQYF TRBJ2-7 TRBV30 - once
TGTGCCAGCAGCCAATATGTCACAGATACGCAGTATTTT CASSQYVTDTQYF TRBJ2-3 TRBV7-3 - -
TGTGCCTGGACAGGGAACTATAATTCACCCCTCCACTTT CAWTGNYNSPLHF TRBJ1-6 TRBV30 - -
TGTGCCTGGACCGACGCCATGAACACTGAAGCTTTCTTT CAWTDAMNTEAFF TRBJ1-1 TRBV30 - few
TGTGCCTTTACAGGAGAGGGTTTGGGCTCCTACGAGCAGTACTTC CAFTGEGLGSYEQYF TRBJ2-7 TRBV2 - few
TGTGCCTGGAGTGTAGCTAGCGGGGCCTACGAGCAGTACTTC CAWSVASGAYEQYF TRBJ2-7 TRBV30 TRBD2 -
TGTGCCAGCAGCTTAGTAAGACTAGCCGGGGGCAATGAGCAGTTCTTC CASSLVRLAGGNEQFF TRBJ2-1 TRBV7-6 TRBD2 -
TGTGCCAGCAGCGTAGCAAATTCACCCCTCCACTTT CASSVANSPLHF TRBJ1-6 TRBV9 - many
TGCGCCAGCAGCCAGTTTGGAACGGGGGCTAGCACAGATACGCAGTATTTT CASSQFGTGASTDTQYF TRBJ2-3 TRBV4-3 - -
TGCAGTGCTAGAGAGTACACTGAAGCTTTCTTT CSAREYTEAFF TRBJ1-1 TRBV20-1 - -
TGTGCCAGCACCGGCAGTGACAGGGCATACGAGCAGTACTTC CASTGSDRAYEQYF TRBJ2-7 TRBV7-9 TRBD1 few
TGTGCCTGGAGCAGGGCAGGGCCCTACGAGCAGTACTTC CAWSRAGPYEQYF TRBJ2-7 TRBV30 - -
TGCGCCAGCAGCCAAGTTGAGAGAACTGAAGCTTTCTTT CASSQVERTEAFF TRBJ1-1 TRBV4-3 - -
TGCGCCAGCAGCCACTCAGGGAACACTGAAGCTTTCTTT CASSHSGNTEAFF TRBJ1-1 TRBV4-1 - -
TGTGCCATCAGTGAGTCCGTCTACGAGCAGTACTTC CAISESVYEQYF TRBJ2-7 TRBV10-3 - -
TGTGCCAGCAGCGTAGCTAACAATGAGCAGTTCTTC CASSVANNEQFF TRBJ2-1 TRBV9 - few
TGCGCCAGCAGTCAATCGACGGCGACTTTCAATCAGCCCCAGCATTTT CASSQSTATFNQPQHF TRBJ1-5 TRBV23-1 - -
TGTGCCAGCAACCCCCTCGGGGCCGAAGAGACCCAGTACTTC CASNPLGAEETQYF TRBJ2-5 TRBV7-9 - few
TGTGCCAGCACCAAGGACACGAACACCGGGGAGCTGTTTTTT CASTKDTNTGELFF TRBJ2-2 TRBV7-6 - -
TGTGCCAGTCAGGACAGGAGGGTCACCGGGGAGCTGTTTTTT CASQDRRVTGELFF TRBJ2-2 TRBV6-1 - -
TGCGCCAGCAGCCAAGATATAGGGACAGGGGCCTACGAGCAGTACTTC CASSQDIGTGAYEQYF TRBJ2-7 TRBV4-3 TRBD1 -
TGTGCCAGCAGCTTAGGCCGCAGGGTCGATGGCTACACCTTC CASSLGRRVDGYTF TRBJ1-2 TRBV13 - -
TGTGCCATCCTAGCGGGGGCGGGCACCGGGGAGCTGTTTTTT CAILAGAGTGELFF TRBJ2-2 TRBV2 TRBD2 -
TGTGCCAGCAGTTTATTAGCGTTGGGGCATGAGCAGTTCTTC CASSLLALGHEQFF TRBJ2-1 TRBV27 - -
TGTGCCAGCCACCAAGGCAGGGTGTACCAGCCCCAGCATTTT CASHQGRVYQPQHF TRBJ1-5 TRBV2 - once